Shown below are 20 T cell receptor beta chains from a single sample sequenced in a study of control samples from healthy donors and cancer patients. Sequenced by immunoSEQ multiplex PCR; TCRdb stores in-frame clones only, minus some. The table has under 450,000 clones, about 93% seen once. Sequenced material: PBMCs. The origin of the receptors is a man between 40 and 49 years old with head and neck cancer.

The V and J genes are TRBV5-1 and TRBJ2-5; tentatively, D is TRBD2 (5 bases). CDR1 SGHRS and CDR2 YFSETQ come from the germline V gene. V shed 0 bases and J shed 0 bases, with 12 bases lying between them. CDR3 size: 16 residues. DNA for the CDR3: TGCGCCAGCAGCTTGGATGGTAGCGTTAACCAAGAGACCCAGTACTTC. It yields the protein CASSLDGSVNQETQYF.

Of note for this clone: The germline gene is not matched at one end of the junction; a read error may be the cause. The J gene is TRBJ1-4, the V gene TRBV6-1; weak D call: TRBD1 (5 bases). The CDR3 is 15 residues long. The V gene's germline CDR1 is MNHNS and CDR2 SASEGT. The CDR3 region has the DNA TGTGCCAGCAATGAAATAGGGGTAACTAATGAAAAACTGTTTTTT. Amino acids: CASNEIGVTNEKLFF.

The rearrangement links TRBV5-1 to TRBJ2-7; TRBD1 might be the D (7 bases). V dropped 4 bases and J dropped 3 bases, with 17 bases sitting between them. Looked up from germline, CDR1 is SGHRS and CDR2 is YFSETQ. This CDR3 has 15 amino acids. The DNA of the CDR3 is TGCGCCAGCAGCCAGGGACAGCGGGCGATCTACGAGCAGTACTTC. Translating gives CASSQGQRAIYEQYF.

This clone was seen just once. The chain couples TRBV6-5 to TRBJ2-7; no definite D call. The CDR3 covers 13 residues. Deletions cut 6 bases from V and 5 bases from J, with 14 bases between. Germline V gene lookup returns CDR1 MNHEY and CDR2 SVGAGI. The CDR3 nucleotides read TGTGCCAGCAGCCTGGGCTCGGCCGACGAGCAGTACTTC. Protein sequence: CASSLGSADEQYF.

This clone came up a few times. This chain joins TRBV30 and TRBJ2-3; possibly TRBD1 or TRBD2 for D (6 bases each). The germline V gene encodes CDR1 GTSNPN and CDR2 SVGIG (reference sequence). The CDR3 loop spans 17 amino acids. Trimming took off 2 bases at V and 4 bases at J, with 22 bases between the two ends. For the CDR3, the DNA is TGTGCCTGGAGTAATGGAATTAGGGGGGTTGGGTCAGATACGCAGTATTTT. The encoded protein is CAWSNGIRGVGSDTQYF.

Concerning this clone itself: One end of the junction varies from germline; a read error may be responsible. The CDR3 here is CASNQMNTPNTEAFF. CDR3 sequence (DNA): TGTGCCAGCAACCAAATGAACACCCCGAACACTGAAGCTTTCTTT. The V gene is TRBV14, the J gene TRBJ1-1; no firm D call. This CDR3 contains 15 residues. Germline loops: CDR1 SGHDN, CDR2 FVKESK.

The chain links TRBV4-3 to TRBJ1-2; tentative D call: TRBD1 (6 bases). Looked up from germline, CDR1 is LGHNA and CDR2 is YSLEER. The CDR3 is 15 amino acids. V lost 1 base and J 4 bases, leaving 13 bases between the germline ends. The CDR3 region has the DNA TGCGCCAGCAGCCAAGTGGGGGGCGAGGGCTATGGCTACACCTTC. Translation gives CASSQVGGEGYGYTF.

With regard to this clone: Its ends do not fully match the called genes, so a read error is possible. The V and J genes are TRBV7-7 and TRBJ2-2, with D perhaps matching TRBD1 or TRBD2 (5 bases each). The CDR3 consists of 15 residues. The germline V gene has CDR1 SSHAT and CDR2 FNYEAQ (reference sequence). The DNA of the CDR3 is TGTGCTAGCAGCCAAGACCGTGGGGGCACCGGGGAGCTGTTTTTT. It codes for CASSQDRGGTGELFF.

The CDR3 is CASSPAGLAGDGQFF. Here the CDR3 DNA reads TGTGCCAGCTCACCGGCTGGACTAGCGGGAGATGGGCAGTTCTTC. The chain couples TRBV18 to TRBJ2-1, with 13 bases that match TRBD2. J was trimmed by 12 bases and V by 3 bases; bases with no gene match: 8. The CDR3 is made up of 15 amino acids. Germline V gives CDR1 KGHSH, CDR2 LQKENI.

The chain carries TRBV28 and TRBJ1-5; D is uncertain. There are 12 residues in the CDR3. Germline V gene lookup returns CDR1 MDHEN and CDR2 SYDVKM. Trimming removed 10 bases at V and 0 bases at J, with 7 bases between. CDR3 loop: CATSYSNQPQHF. CDR3 bases: TGTGCCACCTCATATAGCAATCAGCCCCAGCATTTT.

This sequence joins TRBV10-3 and TRBJ2-1; D is perhaps TRBD2 (5 bases). V was shortened by 2 bases and J by 0 bases, with 8 bases between the two germline ends. This CDR3 comprises 15 residues. Germline loops: CDR1 ENHRY, CDR2 SYGVKD. CDR3 loop: CAISEDGDSYNEQFF. As DNA, the CDR3 is TGTGCCATCAGTGAGGACGGGGACTCCTACAATGAGCAGTTCTTC.

Here the CDR3 DNA reads TGCGCCAGCAGCTTGACCGGGACAGGGGGCTGGGCCGGGGAGCTGTTTTTT. Its protein is CASSLTGTGGWAGELFF. The rearrangement joins TRBV5-1 to TRBJ2-2; 12 bases align to TRBD1. Germline V gene data show CDR1 as SGHRS and CDR2 as YFSETQ. This CDR3 spans 17 amino acids. Trimming removed 1 base from V and 6 bases from J; junction bases left unmatched: 7.

V is TRBV28 and J is TRBJ2-7; tentatively, D is TRBD1 (6 bases). V lost 3 bases and J lost 0, with 12 bases in between. The CDR3 length is 15 residues. Germline CDR1 and CDR2: MDHEN and SYDVKM. The CDR3 reads CASSFLGASSYEQYF. The CDR3 nucleotides read TGTGCCAGCAGTTTTCTGGGGGCTAGCTCCTACGAGCAGTACTTC. The full variable domain, rest sourced from reference TRBV28 and TRBJ2-7, is DVKVTQSSRYLVKRTGEKVFLECVQDMDHENMFWYRQDPGLGLRLIYFSYDVKMKEKGDIPEGYSVSREKKERFSLILESASTNQTSMYLCASSFLGASSYEQYFGPGTRLTVT.

This chain joins TRBV6-5 and TRBJ1-6, with D possibly being TRBD1 (5 bases). Trimming took off 6 bases at V and 7 bases at J, with 16 bases between the two ends. Germline V gene sequence: CDR1 MNHEY, CDR2 SVGAGI. This CDR3 contains 15 residues. The CDR3 DNA reads TGTGCCAGCAGATCGGGGCAGGTCATCAATTCACCCCTCCACTTT. It is translated as CASRSGQVINSPLHF.

J is TRBJ2-5 and V is TRBV14; 7 nucleotides align to TRBD2. V trimming: 2 bases; J trimming: 2 bases; junction bases outside the gene matches: 5. CDR3 size: 15 residues. Germline values: CDR1 SGHDN, CDR2 FVKESK. Written as DNA, the CDR3 is TGTGCCAGCAGCCAAAGGGACTACAATCAAGAGACCCAGTACTTC. Translated, it gives CASSQRDYNQETQYF. Full variable domain (outside the CDR3, taken from reference TRBV14 and TRBJ2-5): EAGVTQFPSHSVIEKGQTVTLRCDPISGHDNLYWYRRVMGKEIKFLLHFVKESKQDESGMPNNRFLAERTGGTYSTLKVQPAELEDSGVYFCASSQRDYNQETQYFGPGTRLLVL.

Details on this clone: At one boundary the junction diverges from the germline segment, which might be a read error. The V call is TRBV14, the J call TRBJ1-3, with D uncertain. Germline loops: CDR1 SGHDN, CDR2 FVKESK. CDR3 length: 12 residues. CDR3 DNA: TGTGCCAGCAGCCAAGCTGGTAACACCATATATTTT. This translates into CASSQAGNTIYF.

The chain uses TRBV4-2 and TRBJ2-2; TRBD2 matches at 7 bases. The germline CDR1 and CDR2 sequences are LGHNA and YNFKEQ. CDR3 size: 17 residues. V gave up 4 bases and J gave up 0 bases; unmatched junction bases: 8. The CDR3 DNA reads TGTGCCAGCAGCCCAACCTTGGGGGGGGCGAACACCGGGGAGCTGTTTTTT. Protein product: CASSPTLGGANTGELFF.

J is TRBJ1-1 and V is TRBV7-2, with D hard to call. The CDR3 is made up of 13 amino acids. Germline CDR1 and CDR2: SGHTA and FQGNSA. The V end was cut by 5 bases, the J end by 5 bases, with 12 bases between. The CDR3 protein is CASSLRLQTEAFF. The CDR3 DNA sequence: TGTGCCAGCAGCCTGAGACTTCAGACTGAAGCTTTCTTT.

This clone was found once. The chain uses TRBV27 and TRBJ1-5; 8 positions agree with TRBD1. The V and J ends lost 5 bases and 7 bases, in that order; junction bases with no gene match: 4. The CDR3 has 13 residues. Germline CDR1 reads MNHEY; CDR2 reads SMNVEV (reference sequence). CDR3 sequence: CASSNRGNQPQHF. The CDR3 DNA reads as TGTGCCAGCAGTAACAGGGGGAACCAGCCCCAGCATTTT.

The table lists this clone with a count of one. The chain is built from TRBV5-6 and TRBJ1-1, with a possible D match to TRBD1 (6 bases). This CDR3 comprises 15 residues. The V end lost 4 bases, the J end lost 3 bases, and 16 bases lay between the germline ends. The V gene's germline CDR1 is SGHDT and CDR2 YYEEEE. The CDR3 region has the DNA TGTGCCAGCAGCCCTAATACAGGGATCGACACTGAAGCTTTCTTT. It specifies CASSPNTGIDTEAFF.